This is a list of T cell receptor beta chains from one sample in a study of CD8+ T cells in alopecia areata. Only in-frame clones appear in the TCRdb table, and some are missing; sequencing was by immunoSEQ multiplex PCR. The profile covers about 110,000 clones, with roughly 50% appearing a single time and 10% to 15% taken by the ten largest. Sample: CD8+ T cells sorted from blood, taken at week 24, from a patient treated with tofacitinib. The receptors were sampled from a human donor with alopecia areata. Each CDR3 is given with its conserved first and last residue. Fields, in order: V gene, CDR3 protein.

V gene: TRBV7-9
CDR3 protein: CASEGTSEYNEQFF

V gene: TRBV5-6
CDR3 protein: CASSLDGRGSYEQYF

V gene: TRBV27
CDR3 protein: CASSIIAGGLYEQYF

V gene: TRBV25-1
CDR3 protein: CATKGNYGYTF

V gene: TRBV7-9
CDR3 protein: CASSLGASPEAFF

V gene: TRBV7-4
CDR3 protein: CASSAGQGPNTGELFF

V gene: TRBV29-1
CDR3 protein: CSATGDDYGYTF

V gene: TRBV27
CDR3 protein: CASSSGLAGEQYF

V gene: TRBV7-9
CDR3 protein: CASSLDYTDTQYF

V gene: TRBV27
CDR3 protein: CASSFHQTYEQYF

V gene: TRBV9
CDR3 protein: CASSGGGGYTF

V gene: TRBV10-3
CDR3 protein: CAISESTPSGAENIQYF

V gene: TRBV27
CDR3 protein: CASSFHQGNYGYTF

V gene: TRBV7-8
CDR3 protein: CASSFRGPLINEKLFF

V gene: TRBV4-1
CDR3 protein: CASSQEGRGLEQYF

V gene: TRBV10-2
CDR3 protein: CASSETGELFF

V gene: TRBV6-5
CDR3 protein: CASYRTGEGEQFF

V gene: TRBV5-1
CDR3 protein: CASSFRTGYEQYF

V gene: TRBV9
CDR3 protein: CASSAYEGHGYTF

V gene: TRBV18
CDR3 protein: CASSYDRFGSAFF

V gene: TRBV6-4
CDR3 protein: CASSETGGADTQYF

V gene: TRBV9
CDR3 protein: CASSVRTNTEAFF

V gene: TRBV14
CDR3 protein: CASSQERSNGYTF

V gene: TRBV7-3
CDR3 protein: CASSLQDSPLHF

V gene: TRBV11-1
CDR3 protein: CASSLAPGGRNEQFF

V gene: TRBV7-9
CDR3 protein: CASNLIGEGLQETQYF

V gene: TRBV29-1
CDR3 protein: CSVVRTGDANYGYTF

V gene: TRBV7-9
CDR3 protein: CASSTRQGPNTEAFF

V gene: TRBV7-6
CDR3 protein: CASSPVTAEAFF

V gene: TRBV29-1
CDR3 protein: CSVDGGDPGGGYTF

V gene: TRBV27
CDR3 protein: CASSLSEVAAYNEQFF

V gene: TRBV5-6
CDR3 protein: CASSSDPGTWEHTEAFF

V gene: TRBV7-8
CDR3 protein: CASSTGTSGAYEQYF

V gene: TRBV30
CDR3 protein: CACDLGSYEQYF

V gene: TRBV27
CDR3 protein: CASSRTGGYGYTF

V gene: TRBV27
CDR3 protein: CASSLRQGRSEQYF

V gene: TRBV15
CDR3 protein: CATSRDQPGFFLYGYTF

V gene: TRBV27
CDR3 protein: CASSLSMGVGTGELFF

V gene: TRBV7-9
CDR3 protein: CASSFSGYSNQPQHF

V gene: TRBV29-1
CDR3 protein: CSVGTGRRQETQYF

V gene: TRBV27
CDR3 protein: CASGTPSTDTQYF

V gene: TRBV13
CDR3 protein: CASSSDGPYEQYF

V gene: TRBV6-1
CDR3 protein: CASSEGTAYEQYF

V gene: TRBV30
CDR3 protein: CAWSVLDEKLFF

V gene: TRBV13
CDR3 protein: CASSLGQSSYEQYF

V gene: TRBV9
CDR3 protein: CASSVQRTGRNYGYTF

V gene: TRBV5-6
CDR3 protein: CASSSGTGNREQYF

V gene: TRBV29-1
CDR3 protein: CSVGDRGLVYEQYF

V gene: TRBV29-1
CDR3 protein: CSVEDQSTYEQYF

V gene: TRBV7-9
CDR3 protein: CASSLPREDEQYF